Listed here are 27 T cell receptor beta chains from one sample, sequenced in a study of T cells in localized non-small cell lung cancer. Generated by immunoSEQ multiplex PCR, the TCRdb table keeps only in-frame clones and is missing some. The sample contains fewer than 25,000 clones, roughly 90% of which appear only once. The sample in question was PBMCs, obtained before any cancer treatment. These receptors were collected from a man aged 40 to 69 with stage II lung adenocarcinoma.

This sequence joins TRBV7-9 and TRBJ2-7, with D possibly matching TRBD1 (5 bases). This CDR3 comprises 14 residues. Germline V gene data show CDR1 as SEHNR and CDR2 as FQNEAQ (reference sequence). With 1 base removed from V and 3 bases from J, the gap between germline ends came to 10 bases. The CDR3: CASSLEGSVYEQYF. The CDR3 nucleotides read TGTGCCAGCAGCTTAGAGGGGTCCGTCTACGAGCAGTACTTC.

The J gene is TRBJ2-2, the V gene TRBV4-2; 11 nucleotides line up with TRBD2. This CDR3 has 16 residues. Germline trimming cut 0 bases from V and 5 bases from J; bases unmatched to any gene: 2. CDR1 and CDR2 (germline): LGHNA, YNFKEQ. The CDR3 DNA reads TGTGCCAGCAGCCAAGACCCTAGCGGGGGGACCGGGGAGCTGTTTTTT. Translation: CASSQDPSGGTGELFF.

V and J are TRBV21-1 and TRBJ2-4; no DNA check was done on the table's D call, TRBD1. TRBV21-1 is recorded as a pseudogene. The CDR3 contains 19 residues. CDR3 loop: CASSKRPKQSRVGENIQYF. The CDR3 region has the DNA TGTGCCAGCAGCAAACGACCGAAACAGAGCAGGGTAGGGGAAAACATTCAGTACTTC.

The chain uses TRBV4-1 and TRBJ2-5; 7 positions agree with TRBD1. CDR3 length: 14 amino acids. Trimming cost V 2 bases and J 7 bases; bases outside gene matches: 7. CDR1 and CDR2 (germline): MGHRA, YSYEKL. CDR3 loop: CASSQPDRPGTQYF. In DNA form, the CDR3 reads TGCGCCAGCAGCCAACCGGACAGGCCCGGGACCCAGTACTTC.

The chain couples TRBV9 to TRBJ1-1; TRBD1 is a possible D gene (5 bases). The V gene's germline CDR1 is SGDLS and CDR2 YYNGEE. This CDR3 has 15 residues. The V and J ends lost 4 bases and 4 bases respectively, with 17 bases between them. This CDR3 is CASSPRAGRSTEAFF. DNA for the CDR3: TGTGCCAGCAGCCCCCGCGCAGGGCGGAGCACTGAAGCTTTCTTT.

This sequence joins TRBV28 and TRBJ2-7; a weak D match, TRBD2 (5 bases). Germline assignment: CDR1 MDHEN and CDR2 SYDVKM. Trimming cost V 5 bases and J 3 bases, with 17 bases left between them. The CDR3 consists of 15 residues. CDR3 sequence reads: CASSPPAGQSYEQYF. The DNA for the CDR3 is TGTGCCAGCAGTCCCCCTGCGGGCCAAAGCTACGAGCAGTACTTC.

The gene calls are TRBV11-2 and TRBJ1-1; D is unresolved. The V gene's germline CDR1 is SGHAT and CDR2 FQNNGV. Deletions cut 3 bases from V and 7 bases from J, with 9 bases between. This CDR3 is 12 amino acids long. The DNA of the CDR3 is TGTGCCAGCAGCTTTTTTGAGGTTGAAGCTTTCTTT. This sequence encodes CASSFFEVEAFF. Using reference TRBV11-2 and TRBJ1-1 for the parts outside the CDR3, the full variable domain is EAGVAQSPRYKIIEKRQSVAFWCNPISGHATLYWYQQILGQGPKLLIQFQNNGVVDDSQLPKDRFSAERLKGVDSTLKIQPAKLEDSAVYLCASSFFEVEAFFGQGTRLTVV.

The genes are TRBV6-5 and TRBJ2-1; no clear D gene. Germline V gene sequence: CDR1 MNHEY, CDR2 SVGAGI. The CDR3 has 15 residues. V dropped 3 bases and J dropped 6 bases, with 15 bases sitting between them. CDR3 in amino acids: CASSYVGSRFNEQFF. As DNA, the CDR3 is TGTGCCAGCAGTTATGTTGGCTCTAGGTTCAATGAGCAGTTCTTC.

The gene calls are TRBV28 and TRBJ2-1; tentatively, D is TRBD1 or TRBD2 (5 bases each). CDR3 length: 13 residues. Germline assignment: CDR1 MDHEN and CDR2 SYDVKM. Trimming cost V 5 bases and J 5 bases, with 10 bases left between them. The CDR3 region is CASSTLGDNEQFF. The CDR3 bases are TGTGCCAGCAGTACCCTGGGGGACAATGAGCAGTTCTTC.

The chain employs TRBV6-1 and TRBJ1-3; a weak D match, TRBD1 (5 bases). The CDR3 loop spans 15 amino acids. From germline, CDR1 is MNHNS and CDR2 SASEGT. V gave up 2 bases and J gave up 4 bases, with 12 bases separating them. CDR3 loop: CASSERQGQGNTIYF. CDR3 in DNA: TGTGCCAGCAGTGAAAGGCAGGGTCAGGGAAACACCATATATTTT.

The rearrangement links TRBV11-2 to TRBJ2-3; a weak D match, TRBD2 (6 bases). This CDR3 has 14 residues. The ends were cut back, 0 bases at V and 13 bases at J, with 17 bases in the middle. Germline V lookup: CDR1 SGHAT, CDR2 FQNNGV. The CDR3 coding sequence is TGTGCCAGCAGCTTAGATGTTCTAGCGCCCTTGGAGTATTTT. Amino acid sequence: CASSLDVLAPLEYF.

This rearrangement joins TRBV5-1 to TRBJ1-2; 7 bases align to TRBD1. In germline, CDR1 is SGHRS, CDR2 YFSETQ. The V segment lost 7 bases and the J segment 4 bases; nucleotides outside the gene matches: 7. The CDR3 extends over 13 amino acids. The chain's CDR3 is CASGQGESYGYTF. The DNA for the CDR3 is TGCGCCAGCGGCCAGGGGGAAAGCTATGGCTACACCTTC.

This chain uses TRBV30 with TRBJ2-7; D call uncertain. V lost 0 bases and J 3 bases, leaving 6 bases between the germline ends. The CDR3 totals 12 residues. The V gene's germline CDR1 is GTSNPN and CDR2 SVGIG (reference sequence). This chain's CDR3 is CAWSVDFYEQYF. The CDR3, as DNA: TGTGCCTGGAGTGTGGATTTCTACGAGCAGTACTTC.

The rearrangement links TRBV18 to TRBJ2-3, with D unresolved. Deletions cut 4 bases from V and 4 bases from J, with 9 bases between. Germline V CDR1 and CDR2: KGHSH, LQKENI. This CDR3 is built from 13 residues. In DNA form, the CDR3 reads TGTGCCAGCTCACTCCTCGTGTCAGATACGCAGTATTTT. The encoded protein is CASSLLVSDTQYF. The whole variable domain, remainder taken from reference TRBV18 and TRBJ2-3, is NAGVMQNPRHLVRRRGQEARLRCSPMKGHSHVYWYRQLPEEGLKFMVYLQKENIIDESGMPKERFSAEFPKEGPSILRIQQVVRGDSAAYFCASSLLVSDTQYFGPGTRLTVL.

This rearrangement joins TRBV7-3 to TRBJ2-3; no clear D. Germline V lookup: CDR1 SGHTA, CDR2 FQGTGA. V gave up 5 bases and J gave up 0 bases, with 9 bases separating them. The CDR3 is made up of 14 amino acids. CDR3: CASSPTSSTDTQYF. The DNA for the CDR3 is TGTGCCAGCAGCCCAACCTCTAGCACAGATACGCAGTATTTT. The whole variable domain, remainder taken from reference TRBV7-3 and TRBJ2-3, is GAGVSQTPSNKVTEKGKYVELRCDPISGHTALYWYRQSLGQGPEFLIYFQGTGAADDSGLPNDRFFAVRPEGSVSTLKIQRTERGDSAVYLCASSPTSSTDTQYFGPGTRLTVL.

The table lists this clone with a few counts. This chain joins TRBV6-5 and TRBJ2-2, with 7 bases that match TRBD1. This CDR3 has 16 residues. Germline values: CDR1 MNHEY, CDR2 SVGAGI. V shed 1 base, J shed 0 bases, and the junction held 2 bases outside the gene matches. The DNA for the CDR3 is TGTGCCAGCAGTTACTTGGGACAGCCGAACACCGGGGAGCTGTTTTTT. This codes for CASSYLGQPNTGELFF.

CDR3: CASSDQGMSWAEQFF. The DNA for the CDR3 is TGTGCCAGCAGCGACCAGGGTATGTCGTGGGCTGAGCAGTTCTTC. The chain carries TRBV9 and TRBJ2-1; D is perhaps TRBD1 (5 bases). CDR1 SGDLS and CDR2 YYNGEE come from the germline V gene. The CDR3 is 15 amino acids. V was clipped by 3 bases and J by 9 bases, with 19 bases between them. The full variable domain, completed using reference TRBV9 and TRBJ2-1, is DSGVTQTPKHLITATGQRVTLRCSPRSGDLSVYWYQQSLDQGLQFLIQYYNGEERAKGNILERFSAQQFPDLHSELNLSSLELGDSALYFCASSDQGMSWAEQFFGPGTRLTVL.

This chain uses TRBV10-3 with TRBJ1-5, with D possibly matching TRBD1 (5 bases). V was pared by 3 bases and J by 3 bases, with 12 bases between. The CDR3 is 15 residues long. Germline V gives CDR1 ENHRY, CDR2 SYGVKD. DNA for the CDR3: TGTGCCATCAGTGACCCGAGACAGCACAATCAGCCCCAGCATTTT. This translates into CAISDPRQHNQPQHF.

The CDR3 nucleotides read TGTGCCAGCAGGGGGGACTCACAGTCGGAGACCCAGTACTTC. This gives the protein CASRGDSQSETQYF. The rearrangement joins TRBV2 to TRBJ2-5; possibly TRBD2 for D (6 bases). Germline V gives CDR1 SNHLY, CDR2 FYNNEI. This CDR3 spans 14 amino acids. Trimming removed 6 bases at V and 5 bases at J, with 16 bases between.

This sequence joins TRBV6-5 and TRBJ2-7, with 9 bases fitting TRBD2. This CDR3 comprises 14 residues. Germline CDR1 MNHEY, CDR2 SVGAGI. Unmatched junction bases numbered 5, after V lost 5 bases and J lost 3 bases. DNA of the CDR3: TGTGCCAGCAGTCGAGCGGGGGGAAGCTACGAGCAGTACTTC. Translating it yields CASSRAGGSYEQYF.

This chain uses TRBV7-3 with TRBJ1-6, with D possibly being TRBD1 (6 bases). V lost 2 bases and J lost 5, with 13 bases in between. CDR3 length: 16 residues. CDR1 SGHTA and CDR2 FQGTGA come from the germline V gene. The CDR3 sequence: CASSLGGRGHNSPLHF. The CDR3 nucleotides are TGTGCCAGCAGCTTAGGGGGCAGGGGCCATAATTCACCCCTCCACTTT.

The chain links TRBV30 to TRBJ2-3, with D tentatively TRBD2 (6 bases). V shed 3 bases and J shed 4 bases, with 23 bases lying between them. The CDR3 totals 17 residues. Germline CDR1 reads GTSNPN; CDR2 reads SVGIG (reference sequence). CDR3 in DNA: TGTGCCTGGAGCCCAACCCAGTGGGGGAGGTGGTCAGATACGCAGTATTTT. Amino acid sequence: CAWSPTQWGRWSDTQYF.

The chain joins TRBV11-3 to TRBJ1-4; D ambiguous. CDR1 is SGHNT and CDR2 is YENEEA in the germline V gene. V lost 0 bases and J 7 bases, leaving 0 bases between the germline ends. This CDR3 comprises 11 residues. The CDR3 DNA sequence: TGTGCCAGCAGCTTAGATGAAAAACTGTTTTTT. This gives the protein CASSLDEKLFF.

The chain recombines TRBV30 with TRBJ2-5; the D gene is possibly TRBD2 (5 bases). CDR3 length: 17 amino acids. From germline, CDR1 is GTSNPN and CDR2 SVGIG (reference sequence). V was trimmed by 3 bases and J by 4 bases, leaving 24 bases between them. For the CDR3, the DNA is TGTGCCTGGAGGCGGGCGGTGTGGCGGTCTGAGGGAGAGACCCAGTACTTC. This gives the protein CAWRRAVWRSEGETQYF.

The V gene is TRBV6-5, the J gene TRBJ1-1; D gene ambiguous. Germline V gene sequence: CDR1 MNHEY, CDR2 SVGAGI. The CDR3 is made up of 14 amino acids. The V end lost 4 bases, the J end lost 1 base, and 10 bases lay between the germline ends. The CDR3 region is CASSSTAGNTEAFF. For the CDR3, the DNA is TGTGCCAGCAGTTCCACAGCAGGGAACACTGAAGCTTTCTTT.

V gene TRBV27 combines with J gene TRBJ2-1, with D perhaps assigned TRBD1 or TRBD2 (6 bases each). Germline lookup yields CDR1 MNHEY and CDR2 SMNVEV (reference sequence). CDR3 length: 13 amino acids. V lost 8 bases and J lost 7, with 15 bases in between. This chain's CDR3 is CASQTQGRNEQFF. The CDR3 bases are TGTGCCAGCCAGACGCAGGGGAGGAATGAGCAGTTCTTC.

The gene calls are TRBV11-3 and TRBJ1-3; D is possibly TRBD1 (5 bases). CDR1 SGHNT and CDR2 YENEEA come from the germline V gene. This CDR3 has 17 residues. Trimming stripped 5 bases from V and 1 base from J, with 18 bases between. DNA for the CDR3: TGTGCCAGCAGCCTCGGCGGGGCCCACTTGTCTGGAAACACCATATATTTT. Its protein product is CASSLGGAHLSGNTIYF.